Only a few counts were recorded for the clone carrying this TCR beta chain. Germline V lookup: CDR1 SGHNT, CDR2 YENEEA. V shed 2 bases and J shed 6 bases, with 10 bases lying between them. CDR3 length: 14 residues. Amplification used 60 Vbeta primers and 13 Jbeta primers. This table comes from immunoSEQ multiplex PCR, and its TCRdb copy is limited to in-frame clones, with some not included. The sample carries 220,000 or so clones, approximately 70% recorded once. This record belongs to a study of cytomegalovirus exposure and HLA in healthy donors. This chain joins TRBV11-3 and TRBJ2-2; the D gene is possibly TRBD2 (6 bases). Sequenced input: PBMCs. This TCR came from a woman under 40 in good health and CMV-seronegative. The CDR3 region has the DNA TGTGCCAGCAGCTTACCAAGGAGGGCCGGGGAGCTGTTTTTT. Translating gives CASSLPRRAGELFF.